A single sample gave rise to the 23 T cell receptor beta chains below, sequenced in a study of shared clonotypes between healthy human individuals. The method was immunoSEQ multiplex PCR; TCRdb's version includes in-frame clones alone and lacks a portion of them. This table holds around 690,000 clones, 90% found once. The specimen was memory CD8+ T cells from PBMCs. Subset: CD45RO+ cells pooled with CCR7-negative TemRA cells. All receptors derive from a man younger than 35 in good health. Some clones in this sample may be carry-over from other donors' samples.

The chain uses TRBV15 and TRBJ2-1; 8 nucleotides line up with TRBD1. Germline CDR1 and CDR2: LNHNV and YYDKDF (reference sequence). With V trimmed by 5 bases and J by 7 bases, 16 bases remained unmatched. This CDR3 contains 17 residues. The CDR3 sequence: CATSPGFAGGLWNEQFF. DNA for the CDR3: TGTGCCACCAGCCCCGGGTTCGCAGGGGGCCTATGGAATGAGCAGTTCTTC.

The CDR3 region has the DNA TGTGCCAGCAGTTTGTACTCAGGGGCGTATGGCTACACCTTC. Amino acid sequence: CASSLYSGAYGYTF. This rearrangement joins TRBV27 to TRBJ1-2; the D gene is possibly TRBD1 (6 bases). The CDR3 sequence is 14 residues long. Per germline, CDR1 MNHEY and CDR2 SMNVEV (reference sequence). Trimming took off 3 bases at V and 5 bases at J, with 13 bases between the two ends.

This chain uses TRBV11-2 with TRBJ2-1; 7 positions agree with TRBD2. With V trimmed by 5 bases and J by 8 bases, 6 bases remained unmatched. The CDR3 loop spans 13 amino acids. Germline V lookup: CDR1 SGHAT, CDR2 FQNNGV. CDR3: CASSLIRGDEQFF. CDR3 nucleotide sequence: TGTGCCAGCAGCCTCATACGGGGGGATGAGCAGTTCTTC.

The CDR3 DNA sequence: TGTGCCAGTAGCCCTCCGCAGGGACAGGGTTTTCGATACACTGAAGCTTTCTTT. Its translation is CASSPPQGQGFRYTEAFF. V is TRBV19 and J is TRBJ1-1; 9 bases map to TRBD1. Germline V gene lookup returns CDR1 LNHDA and CDR2 SQIVND (reference sequence). J was trimmed by 3 bases and V by 6 bases; bases with no gene match: 17. The CDR3 loop spans 18 amino acids.

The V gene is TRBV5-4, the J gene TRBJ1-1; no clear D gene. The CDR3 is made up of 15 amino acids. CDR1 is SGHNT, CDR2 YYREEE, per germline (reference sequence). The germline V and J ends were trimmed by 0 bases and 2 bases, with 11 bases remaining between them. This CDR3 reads CASSLAQSFNTEAFF. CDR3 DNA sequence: TGTGCCAGCAGCTTGGCCCAGTCCTTTAACACTGAAGCTTTCTTT.

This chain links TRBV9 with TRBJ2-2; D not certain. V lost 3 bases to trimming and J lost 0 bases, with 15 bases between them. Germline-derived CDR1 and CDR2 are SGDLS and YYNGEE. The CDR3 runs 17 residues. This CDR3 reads CASSGPRSVPNTGELFF. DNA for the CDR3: TGTGCCAGCAGCGGACCGCGGAGCGTCCCGAACACCGGGGAGCTGTTTTTT.

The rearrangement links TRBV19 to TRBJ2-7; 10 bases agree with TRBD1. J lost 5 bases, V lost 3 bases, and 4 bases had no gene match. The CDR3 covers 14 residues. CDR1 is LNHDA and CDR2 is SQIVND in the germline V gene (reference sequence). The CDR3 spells CASSIGTGVHEQYF. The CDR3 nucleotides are TGTGCCAGTAGTATCGGGACAGGGGTCCACGAGCAGTACTTC.

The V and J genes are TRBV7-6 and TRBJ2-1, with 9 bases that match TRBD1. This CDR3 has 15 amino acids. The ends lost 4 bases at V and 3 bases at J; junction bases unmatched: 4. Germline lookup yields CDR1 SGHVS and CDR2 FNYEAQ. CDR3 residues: CASSSGTGSYNEQFF. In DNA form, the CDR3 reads TGTGCCAGCAGCTCCGGGACAGGGAGCTACAATGAGCAGTTCTTC.

The CDR3 DNA reads TGTGCCGTGCGGTCTAGCCACGAGCAGTACTTC. It specifies CAVRSSHEQYF. The genes are TRBV6-1 and TRBJ2-7; D might be TRBD2 (5 bases). The germline gives CDR1 MNHNS, CDR2 SASEGT. Trimming removed 11 bases at V and 5 bases at J, with 13 bases between. This CDR3 is built from 11 residues.

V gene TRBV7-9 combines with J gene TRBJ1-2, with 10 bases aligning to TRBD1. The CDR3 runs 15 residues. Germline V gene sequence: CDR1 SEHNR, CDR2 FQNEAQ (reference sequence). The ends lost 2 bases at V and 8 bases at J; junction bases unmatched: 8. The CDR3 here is CASSLSSGQGPGYTF. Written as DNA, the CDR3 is TGTGCCAGCAGCTTATCTTCGGGACAGGGGCCCGGCTACACCTTC. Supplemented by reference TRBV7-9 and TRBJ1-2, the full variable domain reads DTGVSQNPRHKITKRGQNVTFRCDPISEHNRLYWYRQTLGQGPEFLTYFQNEAQLEKSRLLSDRFSAERPKGSFSTLEIQRTEQGDSAMYLCASSLSSGQGPGYTFGSGTRLTVV.

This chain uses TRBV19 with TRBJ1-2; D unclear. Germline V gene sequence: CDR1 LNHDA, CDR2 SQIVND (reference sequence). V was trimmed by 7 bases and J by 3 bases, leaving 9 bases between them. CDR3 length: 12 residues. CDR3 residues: CASTGHYYGYTF. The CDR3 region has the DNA TGTGCCAGTACCGGGCACTACTATGGCTACACCTTC.

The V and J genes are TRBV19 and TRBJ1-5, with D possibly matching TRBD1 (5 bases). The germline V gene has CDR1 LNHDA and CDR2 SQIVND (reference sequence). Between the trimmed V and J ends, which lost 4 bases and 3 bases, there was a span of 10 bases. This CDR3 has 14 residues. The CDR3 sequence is CASSKGTANQPQHF. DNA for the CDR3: TGTGCCAGTAGTAAGGGGACCGCCAATCAGCCCCAGCATTTT.

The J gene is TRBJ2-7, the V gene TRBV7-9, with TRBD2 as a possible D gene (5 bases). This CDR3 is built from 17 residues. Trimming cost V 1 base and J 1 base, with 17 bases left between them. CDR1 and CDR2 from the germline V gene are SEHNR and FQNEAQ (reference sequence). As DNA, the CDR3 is TGTGCCAGCAGCTTAGTGGCTACAGCGGCACCGTCCTACGAGCAGTACTTC. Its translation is CASSLVATAAPSYEQYF.

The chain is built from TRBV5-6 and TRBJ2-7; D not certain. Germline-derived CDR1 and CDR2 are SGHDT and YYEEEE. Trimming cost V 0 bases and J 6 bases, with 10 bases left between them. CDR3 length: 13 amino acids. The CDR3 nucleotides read TGTGCCAGCAGCTTGGAGGGCCCTGCCGAGCAGTACTTC. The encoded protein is CASSLEGPAEQYF.

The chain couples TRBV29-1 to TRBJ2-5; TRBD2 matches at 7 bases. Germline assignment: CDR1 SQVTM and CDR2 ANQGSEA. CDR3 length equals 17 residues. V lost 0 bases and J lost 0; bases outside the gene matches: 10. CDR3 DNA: TGCAGCGTTGAAGATTTGGCTAGCGGAAGGTACCAAGAGACCCAGTACTTC. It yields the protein CSVEDLASGRYQETQYF. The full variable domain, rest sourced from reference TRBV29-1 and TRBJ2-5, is SAVISQKPSRDICQRGTSLTIQCQVDSQVTMMFWYRQQPGQSLTLIATANQGSEATYESGFVIDKFPISRPNLTFSTLTVSNMSPEDSSIYLCSVEDLASGRYQETQYFGPGTRLLVL.

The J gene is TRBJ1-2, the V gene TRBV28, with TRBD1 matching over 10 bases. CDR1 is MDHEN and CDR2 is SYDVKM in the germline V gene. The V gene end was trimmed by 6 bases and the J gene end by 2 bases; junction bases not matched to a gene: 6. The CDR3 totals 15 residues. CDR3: CASSSGQGVNYGYTF. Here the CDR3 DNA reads TGTGCCAGCAGCAGTGGACAGGGGGTGAACTATGGCTACACCTTC.

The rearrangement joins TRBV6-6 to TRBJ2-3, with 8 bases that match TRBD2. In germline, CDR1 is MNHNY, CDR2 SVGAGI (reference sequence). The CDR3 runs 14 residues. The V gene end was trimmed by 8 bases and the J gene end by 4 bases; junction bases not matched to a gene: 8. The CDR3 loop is CASGREAGADTQYF. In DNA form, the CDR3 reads TGTGCCAGCGGGCGGGAGGCTGGGGCAGATACGCAGTATTTT.

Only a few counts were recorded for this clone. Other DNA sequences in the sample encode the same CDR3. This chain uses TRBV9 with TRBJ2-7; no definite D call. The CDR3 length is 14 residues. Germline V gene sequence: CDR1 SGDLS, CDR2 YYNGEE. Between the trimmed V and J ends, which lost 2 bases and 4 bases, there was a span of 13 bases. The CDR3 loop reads CASSVTGSSYEQYF. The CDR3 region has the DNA TGTGCCAGCAGCGTTACGGGTAGTTCTTACGAGCAGTACTTC.

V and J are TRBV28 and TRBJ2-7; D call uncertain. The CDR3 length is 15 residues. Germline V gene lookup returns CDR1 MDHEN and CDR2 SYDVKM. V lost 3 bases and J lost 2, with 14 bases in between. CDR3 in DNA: TGTGCCAGCAGTTTGCGGCGGAAAAATCCCTACGAGCAGTACTTC. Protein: CASSLRRKNPYEQYF.

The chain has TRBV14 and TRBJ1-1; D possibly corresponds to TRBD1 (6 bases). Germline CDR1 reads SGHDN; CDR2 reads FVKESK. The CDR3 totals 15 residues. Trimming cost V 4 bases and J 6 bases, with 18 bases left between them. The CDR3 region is CASSRYREGGPEAFF. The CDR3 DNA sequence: TGTGCCAGCAGCCGATACAGGGAGGGAGGGCCTGAAGCTTTCTTT.

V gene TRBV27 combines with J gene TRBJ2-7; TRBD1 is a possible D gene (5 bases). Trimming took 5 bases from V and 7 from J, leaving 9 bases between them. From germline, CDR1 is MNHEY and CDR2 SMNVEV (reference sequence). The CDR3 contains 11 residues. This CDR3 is CASSPGKEQYF. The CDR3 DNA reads TGTGCCAGCAGTCCAGGGAAAGAGCAGTACTTC.

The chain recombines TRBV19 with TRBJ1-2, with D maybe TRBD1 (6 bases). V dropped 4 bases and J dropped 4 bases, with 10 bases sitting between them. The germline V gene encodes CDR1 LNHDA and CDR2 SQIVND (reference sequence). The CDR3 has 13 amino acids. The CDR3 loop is CASSNQGGYGYTF. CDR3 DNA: TGTGCCAGTAGTAATCAAGGGGGCTATGGCTACACCTTC.

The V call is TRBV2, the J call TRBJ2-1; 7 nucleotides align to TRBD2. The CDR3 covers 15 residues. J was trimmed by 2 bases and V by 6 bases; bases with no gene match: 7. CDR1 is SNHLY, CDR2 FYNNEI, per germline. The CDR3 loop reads CASSGSGLTYNEQFF. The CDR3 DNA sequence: TGTGCCAGCAGCGGTAGCGGGCTAACCTACAATGAGCAGTTCTTC. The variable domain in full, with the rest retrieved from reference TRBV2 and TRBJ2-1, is EPEVTQTPSHQVTQMGQEVILRCVPISNHLYFYWYRQILGQKVEFLVSFYNNEISEKSEIFDDQFSVERPDGSNFTLKIRSTKLEDSAMYFCASSGSGLTYNEQFFGPGTRLTVL.